This TCR beta chain derives from a study of T cell repertoires in cytomegalovirus infection. About the study: The study used recently identified HLA-C-restricted and well-studied HLA-B-restricted CMV epitopes. Overall study results and limits: Dominant in the ex vivo response were TCR beta clonotypes restricted by HLA-C and specific for CMV.

Unmatched junction bases numbered 7, after V lost 0 bases and J lost 8 bases. Per germline, CDR1 SGHNT and CDR2 YYREEE (reference sequence). The CDR3 contains 15 residues. A few counts support this clonotype. The antigen remains unidentified. TCRdb reanalysed the reads using MiXCR and keeps one entry per CDR3 protein. The sample shows approximately 300,000 distinct CDR3 sequences, almost 30% of them seen only once. This chain connects TRBV5-4 to TRBJ2-1; 8 nucleotides line up with TRBD1. The TCR was taken from a human donor in good health (CMV status not recorded). Some clones in this sample may be carry-over from other donors' samples. The sample was cultured PBMCs, taken from culture after CMV antigen stimulation. The CDR3 DNA is TGTGCCAGCAGCTTGGGTCAGGGGGCGGAATATGAGCAGTTCTTC. Residues: CASSLGQGAEYEQFF.